The clone carrying this T cell receptor (beta chain) was counted a few times. The target antigen is unknown. This sample was taken from a study of blood T cells in healthy people across ages. A J-beta primer mix and a sample-barcoded 5' primer were used in a second PCR of roughly 6 to 11 cycles. A 12-random-nucleotide template-switch adaptor tagged each cDNA molecule. TCRdb processed the 5' RACE reads anew with MiXCR; each CDR3 protein has one entry. The sample consists of roughly 1,500,000 distinct CDR3 sequences, 35% to 45% of them appearing once. Germline CDR1 is DFQATT and CDR2 is SNEGSKA (reference sequence). The CDR3 length is 15 residues. V was shortened by 1 base and J by 1 base, with 12 bases between the two germline ends. Isolation yielded PBMCs, at least 6.5 million per sample, in every case. Regarding the study as a whole: Not knowing donor CMV status may have confounded expanded clonotype changes. Long-lived donors exceeded aged donors in naive CD4+ cells and diversity.

This TCR was sampled from a woman between 18 and 29 years old in good health. The genes are TRBV20-1 and TRBJ2-3, with D uncertain. The sequenced material came from blood. In DNA form, the CDR3 reads TGCAGTGCTAGAGGGGCAATTGGAGGCACAGATACGCAGTATTTT. Translation: CSARGAIGGTDTQYF.